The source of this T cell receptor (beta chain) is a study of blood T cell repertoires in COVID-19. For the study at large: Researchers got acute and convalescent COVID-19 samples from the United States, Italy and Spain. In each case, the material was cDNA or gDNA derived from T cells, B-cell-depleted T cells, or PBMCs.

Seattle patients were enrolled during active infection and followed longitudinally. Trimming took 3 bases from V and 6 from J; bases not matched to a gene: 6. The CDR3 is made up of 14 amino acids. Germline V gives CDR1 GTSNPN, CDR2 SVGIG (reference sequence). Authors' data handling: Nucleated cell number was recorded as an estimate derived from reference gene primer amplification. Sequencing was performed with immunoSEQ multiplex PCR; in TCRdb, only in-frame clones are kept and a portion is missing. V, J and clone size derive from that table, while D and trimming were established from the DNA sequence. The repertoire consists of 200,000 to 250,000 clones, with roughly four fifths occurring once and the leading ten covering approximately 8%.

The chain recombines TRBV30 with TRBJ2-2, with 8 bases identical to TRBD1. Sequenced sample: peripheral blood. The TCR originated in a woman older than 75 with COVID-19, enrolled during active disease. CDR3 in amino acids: CAWRDRVGAGELFF. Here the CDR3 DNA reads TGTGCCTGGAGGGACAGGGTCGGGGCCGGGGAGCTGTTTTTT.